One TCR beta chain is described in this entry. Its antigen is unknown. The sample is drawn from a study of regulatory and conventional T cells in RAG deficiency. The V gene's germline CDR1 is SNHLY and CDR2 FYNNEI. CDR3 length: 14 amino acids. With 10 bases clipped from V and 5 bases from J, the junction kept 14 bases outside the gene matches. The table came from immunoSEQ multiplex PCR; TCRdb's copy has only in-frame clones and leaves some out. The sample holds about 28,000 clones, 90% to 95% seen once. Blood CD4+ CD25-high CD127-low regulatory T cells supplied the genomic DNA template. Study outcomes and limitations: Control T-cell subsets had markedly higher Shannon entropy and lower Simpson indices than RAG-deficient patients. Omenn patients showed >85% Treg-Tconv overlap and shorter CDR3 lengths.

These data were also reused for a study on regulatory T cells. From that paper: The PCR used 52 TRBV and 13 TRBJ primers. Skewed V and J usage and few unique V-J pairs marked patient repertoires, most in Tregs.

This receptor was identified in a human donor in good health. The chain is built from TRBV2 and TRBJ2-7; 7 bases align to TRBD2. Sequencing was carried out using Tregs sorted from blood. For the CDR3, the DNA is TGTGCCACCCACCCAGCGGGGAAGTGGGACGAGCAGTACTTC. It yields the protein CATHPAGKWDEQYF.